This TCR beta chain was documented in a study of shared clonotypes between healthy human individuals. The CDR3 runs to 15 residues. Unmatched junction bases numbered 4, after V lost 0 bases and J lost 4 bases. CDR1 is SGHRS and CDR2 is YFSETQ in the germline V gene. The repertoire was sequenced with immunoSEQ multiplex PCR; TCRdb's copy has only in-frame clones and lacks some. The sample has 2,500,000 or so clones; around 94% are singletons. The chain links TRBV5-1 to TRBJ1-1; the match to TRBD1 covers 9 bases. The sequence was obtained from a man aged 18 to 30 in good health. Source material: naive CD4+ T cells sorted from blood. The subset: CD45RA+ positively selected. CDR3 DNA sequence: TGCGCCAGCAGCTTGGACAGGGGGCTGGTCACTGAAGCTTTCTTT. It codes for CASSLDRGLVTEAFF.